This T cell receptor beta chain originates from a study of shared clonotypes between healthy human individuals. Study overall: A couple of women and a few men aged 18 to 49 made up the donors. Donors had three CD4 naive, three CD4 memory, two CD8 naive and one CD8 memory plate apiece.

Assay used: immunoSEQ multiplex PCR; TCRdb lists only in-frame clones, some missing. Among nearly 2 million clones, about 95% were seen once, and the ten largest hold under 1.5%. Naive CD8 cells, CD45RO-negative and positively selected for CCR7, excluded terminally differentiated effector memory CD45RA+ cells. Recent vaccinations or acute infections were absent in the healthy HIV-negative adult donors. This CDR3 spans 16 amino acids. V lost 4 bases to trimming and J lost 1 base; unmatched junction nucleotides: 7. From germline, CDR1 is KGHSH and CDR2 LQKENI. Notes on the study in general: The authors expected sequencing depth to affect clonotype sharing among donors.

As to this clone: Its antigen remains unknown.

Sequences were obtained from naive CD8+ T cells sorted from blood. The gene calls are TRBV18 and TRBJ1-5, with 7 bases identical to TRBD1. The sequence came from a man aged 18 to 29 in good health. The CDR3 DNA is TGTGCCAGCTCACTGGGGAAGGGGGCAAGCAATCAGCCCCAGCATTTT. Protein: CASSLGKGASNQPQHF.